These 6 T cell receptor beta chains share one sample of origin, sequenced in a study of vaccination effects on CD4 cells after COVID-19. Scientists isolated CD4+ T cells after an approximately 10-day culture period ended. Subjects were given two BNT162b2 or mRNA-1273 vaccine doses. These receptors are not linked to any known antigen. This table comes from immunoSEQ multiplex PCR, and its TCRdb copy is limited to in-frame clones, with some not included. This sample carries more than 55,000 clones, just under 80% of them seen once, and the ten largest clones take more than 3.5%. The starting material was CD4+ T cells from PBMCs cultured without peptide, obtained after COVID-19 vaccination. The receptors derive from a human donor who received a COVID-19 vaccine.

In its sample, this clone was seen a few times. V usage is TRBV2 and J usage is TRBJ1-3, with D hard to call. CDR3 size: 15 residues. V was clipped by 5 bases and J by 2 bases, with 13 bases between them. Germline V gives CDR1 SNHLY, CDR2 FYNNEI. The chain's CDR3 is CASSRGPGAGNTIYF. CDR3 nucleotides: TGTGCCAGCAGTCGGGGTCCAGGCGCTGGAAACACCATATATTTT.

The chain combines TRBV30 with TRBJ2-7; TRBD2 aligns across 8 bases. V lost 1 base, J lost 7 bases, and 9 bases stayed unmatched. The CDR3 length is 14 residues. Germline V CDR1 and CDR2: GTSNPN, SVGIG (reference sequence). The CDR3 nucleotides read TGTGCCTGGAGTGGCGGGGGGAGTCGTCCAGAGCAGTACTTC. As protein: CAWSGGGSRPEQYF. Based on the CDR3 plus reference TRBV30 and TRBJ2-7, the full variable domain is SQTIHQWPATLVQPVGSPLSLECTVEGTSNPNLYWYRQAAGRGLQLLFYSVGIGQISSEVPQNLSASRPQDRQFILSSKKLLLSDSGFYLCAWSGGGSRPEQYFGPGTRLTVT.

The V gene is TRBV29-1, the J gene TRBJ2-2; TRBD2 aligns across 15 bases. V lost 6 bases to trimming and J lost 4 bases; unmatched junction nucleotides: 9. The CDR3 is 17 residues long. The germline CDR1 and CDR2 sequences are SQVTM and ANQGSEA. The CDR3 bases are TGCAGCGTCGCCCGGACTAGCGGGGGGGCCTTCACCGGGGAGCTGTTTTTT. The encoded protein is CSVARTSGGAFTGELFF.

The chain is built from TRBV29-1 and TRBJ1-1; the D is unclear. Germline assignment: CDR1 SQVTM and CDR2 ANQGSEA. CDR3 length equals 13 residues. Trimming removed 7 bases from V and 1 base from J, with 13 bases in between. CDR3 sequence (DNA): TGCAGCGCTACCCGGACTGCGAACACTGAAGCTTTCTTT. Translation gives CSATRTANTEAFF.

This chain links TRBV20-1 with TRBJ1-4; TRBD1 might be the D (5 bases). Trimming shortened V by 3 bases and J by 4 bases, and 15 bases separated the two germline ends. The germline V gene has CDR1 DFQATT and CDR2 SNEGSKA (reference sequence). The CDR3 is 15 amino acids. CDR3 nucleotide sequence: TGCAGTGCTAGTGGGGCATGGGCAGTTAATGAAAAACTGTTTTTT. Protein sequence: CSASGAWAVNEKLFF.

This clone has a single count. This rearrangement joins TRBV2 to TRBJ2-3; D ambiguous. This CDR3 has 12 residues. The ends were cut back, 8 bases at V and 6 bases at J, with 12 bases in the middle. Germline-derived CDR1 and CDR2 are SNHLY and FYNNEI. CDR3 coding DNA: TGTGCCAGCCTCTCGAATCCTGATACGCAGTATTTT. It encodes CASLSNPDTQYF. Filled out from reference TRBV2 and TRBJ2-3, the complete variable domain reads EPEVTQTPSHQVTQMGQEVILRCVPISNHLYFYWYRQILGQKVEFLVSFYNNEISEKSEIFDDQFSVERPDGSNFTLKIRSTKLEDSAMYFCASLSNPDTQYFGPGTRLTVL.